The 16 T cell receptor beta chains listed next were all sequenced from one sample in a study of blood T cell repertoires in COVID-19. The protocol was immunoSEQ multiplex PCR, while the TCRdb copy is restricted to in-frame clones and leaves out a portion. The sample yields approximately 330,000 clones, more than 75% seen once. Sample: peripheral blood. The receptors derive from a woman aged 45 to 65 with active or convalescent COVID-19.

This clone was detected once. V and J are TRBV9 and TRBJ1-2; 10 positions match TRBD1. The CDR3 loop spans 14 amino acids. CDR1 and CDR2 from the germline V gene are SGDLS and YYNGEE. Losses at the gene ends were 4 bases for V and 5 bases for J; bases not matched to a gene: 5. The CDR3 is CASSPRGQGYGYTF. For the CDR3, the DNA is TGTGCCAGCAGCCCGAGGGGACAGGGGTATGGCTACACCTTC. The full variable domain, with the rest looked up from reference TRBV9 and TRBJ1-2, is DSGVTQTPKHLITATGQRVTLRCSPRSGDLSVYWYQQSLDQGLQFLIQYYNGEERAKGNILERFSAQQFPDLHSELNLSSLELGDSALYFCASSPRGQGYGYTFGSGTRLTVV.

The rearrangement joins TRBV19 to TRBJ2-1; the match to TRBD2 covers 11 bases. Germline lookup yields CDR1 LNHDA and CDR2 SQIVND (reference sequence). The CDR3 length is 14 residues. V dropped 5 bases and J dropped 10; count of bases not matched to a gene: 7. CDR3 sequence (DNA): TGTGCCAGTAGTGTACTAGCGGGAGTGGAGGAGCAGTTCTTC. Its protein product is CASSVLAGVEEQFF.

This chain uses TRBV6-2 or TRBV6-3 with TRBJ2-7; maybe TRBD1 (5 bases). Per germline, CDR1 MNHEY and CDR2 SVGEGT. Trimming took 5 bases from V and 3 from J, leaving 14 bases between them. CDR3 length: 14 residues. The chain's CDR3 is CASSPPDTDYEQYF. DNA for the CDR3: TGTGCCAGCAGTCCGCCGGACACCGACTACGAGCAGTACTTC.

The CDR3 reads CASSEFVLAGGKKGTDTQYF. CDR3 in DNA: TGTGCCAGCAGTGAATTCGTGCTAGCGGGAGGCAAAAAGGGGACAGATACGCAGTATTTT. V usage is TRBV2 and J usage is TRBJ2-3; 11 bases fit TRBD2. Germline assignment: CDR1 SNHLY and CDR2 FYNNEI. The J segment lost 3 bases and the V segment lost 2 bases, leaving 16 bases of the junction unmatched. The CDR3 is made up of 20 amino acids.

V usage is TRBV3-1 (or the pseudogene TRBV3-2) and J usage is TRBJ2-1; 16 positions match TRBD2. Germline CDR1 is LGHDT and CDR2 is YNNKEL (reference sequence). CDR3 length: 17 amino acids. V was pared by 1 base and J by 8 bases, with 5 bases of the junction left unmatched. The CDR3 spells CASSQGGTSGRAHEQFF. CDR3 coding DNA: TGTGCCAGCAGCCAAGGAGGGACTAGCGGGAGGGCACATGAGCAGTTCTTC.

V gene TRBV9 combines with J gene TRBJ2-5, with TRBD2 as a possible D gene (5 bases). Germline V gives CDR1 SGDLS, CDR2 YYNGEE. The CDR3 runs to 15 residues. Trimming left V 4 bases short and J 7 bases short, with 20 bases between. In nucleotides, the CDR3 is TGTGCCAGCAGCCCCCTTGAGGGCCCACATCGGACCCAGTACTTC. Translating gives CASSPLEGPHRTQYF. The full variable domain, its missing parts supplied by reference TRBV9 and TRBJ2-5, is DSGVTQTPKHLITATGQRVTLRCSPRSGDLSVYWYQQSLDQGLQFLIQYYNGEERAKGNILERFSAQQFPDLHSELNLSSLELGDSALYFCASSPLEGPHRTQYFGPGTRLLVL.

The chain combines TRBV5-1 with TRBJ2-1; 10 positions match TRBD1. V trimming: 8 bases; J trimming: 5 bases; junction bases outside the gene matches: 4. Germline-derived CDR1 and CDR2 are SGHRS and YFSETQ. The CDR3 covers 13 residues. The DNA for the CDR3 is TGCGCCAGGATGACAGGGGGCCACAATGAGCAGTTCTTC. Translated: CARMTGGHNEQFF.

J is TRBJ2-7 and V is TRBV13; TRBD2 aligns across 10 bases. The CDR3 extends over 15 amino acids. In germline, CDR1 is PRHDT, CDR2 FYEKMQ (reference sequence). V was clipped by 2 bases and J by 5 bases; unmatched bases: 6. The CDR3 DNA sequence: TGTGCCAGCAGCTTACGGGCTAGCGGGAGAGACGAGCAGTACTTC. Translating it yields CASSLRASGRDEQYF.

This clone was counted a single time. The chain joins TRBV6-1 to TRBJ1-5; 9 nucleotides line up with TRBD1. The CDR3 extends over 14 amino acids. Germline CDR1 is MNHNS and CDR2 is SASEGT. With V trimmed by 7 bases and J by 4 bases, 5 bases remained unmatched. CDR3 sequence reads: CASTTGTGNQPQHF. DNA for the CDR3: TGTGCCAGCACCACTGGGACAGGGAATCAGCCCCAGCATTTT.

This chain uses TRBV5-1 with TRBJ1-3; 8 bases map to TRBD1. V dropped 5 bases and J dropped 2; count of bases not matched to a gene: 6. The germline gives CDR1 SGHRS, CDR2 YFSETQ. The CDR3 covers 15 residues. CDR3 in DNA: TGCGCCAGCAGAGAAACAGGGGGTCCTGGAAACACCATATATTTT. Translation: CASRETGGPGNTIYF.

Here the CDR3 DNA reads TGTGCCAGCAGGGCGCAGGCTGGGGCTTATGGCTACACCTTC. Translated: CASRAQAGAYGYTF. This chain uses TRBV7-8 with TRBJ1-2; weak D call: TRBD1 (5 bases). Germline-derived CDR1 and CDR2 are SGHVS and FQNEAQ. V lost 6 bases and J 5 bases, leaving 16 bases between the germline ends. The CDR3 covers 14 residues.

The chain couples TRBV12-5 to TRBJ1-5; D is possibly TRBD1 (5 bases). The CDR3 covers 17 residues. Trimming stripped 6 bases from V and 2 bases from J, with 20 bases between. CDR1 is LGHNT and CDR2 is FRNRAP in the germline V gene. The CDR3 here is CASGSSLAGKGNQPQHF. CDR3 nucleotide sequence: TGTGCTAGTGGAAGTTCCCTTGCAGGGAAGGGCAATCAGCCCCAGCATTTT.

The chain employs TRBV18 and TRBJ2-1; D is perhaps TRBD2 (7 bases). This CDR3 contains 12 residues. Trimming removed 2 bases from V and 10 bases from J, with 9 bases in between. Per the germline V gene, CDR1 is KGHSH and CDR2 is LQKENI. CDR3 sequence (DNA): TGTGCCAGCTCACCAGGGAGGGGGGAGCAGTTCTTC. Its translation: CASSPGRGEQFF.

The V gene is TRBV5-4, the J gene TRBJ1-2, with no clear D. V was clipped by 4 bases and J by 0 bases, with 10 bases between them. Germline CDR1 reads SGHNT; CDR2 reads YYREEE (reference sequence). The CDR3 covers 14 residues. The chain's CDR3 is CASSPSTPNYGYTF. The CDR3 DNA is TGTGCCAGCAGCCCCTCTACCCCTAACTATGGCTACACCTTC.

This clone was observed once. V usage is TRBV5-4 and J usage is TRBJ2-5; TRBD1 agrees at 9 bases. The CDR3 runs to 16 residues. The V and J ends lost 6 bases and 1 base, in that order; junction bases with no gene match: 10. The V gene's germline CDR1 is SGHNT and CDR2 YYREEE (reference sequence). This CDR3 is CASNLGDRVGQETQYF. For the CDR3, the DNA is TGTGCCAGCAATCTGGGGGACAGGGTGGGCCAAGAGACCCAGTACTTC. Looking up the rest from reference TRBV5-4 and TRBJ2-5 gives the full variable domain: ETGVTQSPTHLIKTRGQQVTLRCSSQSGHNTVSWYQQALGQGPQFIFQYYREEENGRGNFPPRFSGLQFPNYSSELNVNALELDDSALYLCASNLGDRVGQETQYFGPGTRLLVL.

This chain joins TRBV12-3 or TRBV12-4 and TRBJ1-2, with D unresolved. With 5 bases removed from V and 6 bases from J, the gap between germline ends came to 10 bases. The CDR3 has 12 residues. As DNA, the CDR3 is TGTGCCAGCAGTCCCTTTGTCCATGGCTACACCTTC. Amino acid sequence: CASSPFVHGYTF.